The rows below give T cell receptor beta chains drawn from one sample of a study of cytomegalovirus exposure and HLA in healthy donors. The data were produced by immunoSEQ multiplex PCR, yet TCRdb's version contains in-frame clones alone and is incomplete. The sample lists tens of thousands of clones; around 81% were seen once. Sequenced: PBMCs. These receptors all come from a man aged 30-40 years in good health and CMV-seronegative. Each CDR3 is given with its conserved first and last residue. D genes are given only for firm matches. Rows may omit the clone size; those that give it use once, few, many or a size class.

few	TRBV5-1	NA	TRBJ1-4	CASSLDSGKLFF	TGCGCCAGCAGCTTGGACTCAGGCAAACTGTTTTTT
NA	TRBV5-4	NA	TRBJ1-1	CASSIGTVNTEAFF	TGTGCCAGCAGCATAGGGACTGTGAACACTGAAGCTTTCTTT
NA	TRBV6-1	NA	TRBJ2-3	CASSEEVFTRLSTDTQYF	TGTGCCAGCAGTGAAGAAGTTTTCACTAGATTAAGCACAGATACGCAGTATTTT
once	TRBV6-6	TRBD1	TRBJ1-5	CASSTDRVAGQPQHF	TGTGCCAGCAGTACGGACAGGGTTGCGGGTCAGCCCCAGCATTTT
once	TRBV29-1	TRBD1	TRBJ1-2	CSVGGQGLYGYTF	TGCAGCGTGGGGGGACAGGGCCTCTATGGCTACACCTTC
NA	TRBV7-6	NA	TRBJ1-2	CASSFSKGATGYTF	TGTGCCAGCAGCTTTTCCAAAGGGGCGACTGGCTACACCTTC
NA	TRBV7-9	TRBD1	TRBJ1-1	CASSLGTGEAFF	TGTGCCAGCAGCTTGGGGACAGGTGAAGCTTTCTTT
few	TRBV29-1	NA	TRBJ2-1	CSARDTTYNEQFF	TGCAGCGCCCGGGACACCACATACAATGAGCAGTTCTTC
NA	TRBV5-1	TRBD2	TRBJ2-5	CASSSEIAGGLETQYF	TGCGCCAGCAGCTCCGAAATAGCGGGGGGGCTAGAGACCCAGTACTTC
NA	TRBV13	TRBD2	TRBJ2-1	CASSIPGLAGGDEQFF	TGTGCCAGCAGCATTCCCGGACTAGCGGGGGGCGATGAGCAGTTCTTC